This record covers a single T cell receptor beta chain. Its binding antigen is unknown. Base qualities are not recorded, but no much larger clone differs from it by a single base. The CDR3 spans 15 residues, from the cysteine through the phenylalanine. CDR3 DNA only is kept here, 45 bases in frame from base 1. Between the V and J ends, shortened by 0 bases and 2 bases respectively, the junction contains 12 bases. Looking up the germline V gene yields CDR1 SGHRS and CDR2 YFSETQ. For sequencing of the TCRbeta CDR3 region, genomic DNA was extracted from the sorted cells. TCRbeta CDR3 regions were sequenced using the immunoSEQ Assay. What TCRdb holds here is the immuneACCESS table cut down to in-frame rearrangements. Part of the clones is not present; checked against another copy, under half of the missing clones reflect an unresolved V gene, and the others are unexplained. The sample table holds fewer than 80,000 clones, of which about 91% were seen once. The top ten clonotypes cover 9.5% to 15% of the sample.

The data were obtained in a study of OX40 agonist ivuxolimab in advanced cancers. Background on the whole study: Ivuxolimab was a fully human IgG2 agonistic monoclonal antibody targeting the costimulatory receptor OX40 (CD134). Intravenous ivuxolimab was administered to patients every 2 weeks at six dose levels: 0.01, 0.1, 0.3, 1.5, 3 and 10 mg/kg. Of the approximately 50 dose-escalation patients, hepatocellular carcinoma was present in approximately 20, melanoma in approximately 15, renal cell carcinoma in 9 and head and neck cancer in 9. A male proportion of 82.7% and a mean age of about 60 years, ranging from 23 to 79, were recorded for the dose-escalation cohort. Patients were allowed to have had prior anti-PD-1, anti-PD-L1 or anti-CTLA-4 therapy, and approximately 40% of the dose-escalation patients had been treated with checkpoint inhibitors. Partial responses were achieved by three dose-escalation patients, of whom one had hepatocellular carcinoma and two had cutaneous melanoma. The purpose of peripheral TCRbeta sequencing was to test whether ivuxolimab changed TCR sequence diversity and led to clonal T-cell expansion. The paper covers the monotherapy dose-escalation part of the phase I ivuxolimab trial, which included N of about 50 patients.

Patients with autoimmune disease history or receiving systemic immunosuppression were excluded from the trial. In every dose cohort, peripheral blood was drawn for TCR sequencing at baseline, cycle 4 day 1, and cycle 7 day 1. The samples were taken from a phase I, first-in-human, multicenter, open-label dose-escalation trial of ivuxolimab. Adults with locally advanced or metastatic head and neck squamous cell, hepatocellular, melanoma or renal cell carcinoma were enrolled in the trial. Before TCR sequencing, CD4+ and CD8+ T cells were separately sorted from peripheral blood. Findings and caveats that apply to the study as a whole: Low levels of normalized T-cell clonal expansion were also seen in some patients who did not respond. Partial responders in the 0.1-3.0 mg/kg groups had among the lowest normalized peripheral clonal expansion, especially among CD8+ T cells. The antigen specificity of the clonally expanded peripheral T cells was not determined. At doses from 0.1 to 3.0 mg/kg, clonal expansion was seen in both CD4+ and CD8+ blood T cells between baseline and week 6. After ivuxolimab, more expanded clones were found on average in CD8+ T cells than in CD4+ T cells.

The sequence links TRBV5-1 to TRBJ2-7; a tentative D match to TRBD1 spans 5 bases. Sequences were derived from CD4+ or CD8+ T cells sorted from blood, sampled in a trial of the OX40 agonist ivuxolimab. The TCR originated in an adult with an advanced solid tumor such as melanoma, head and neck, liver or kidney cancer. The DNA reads TGCGCCAGCAGCTTGGAATACAGGCCGGCCTACGAGCAGTACTTC. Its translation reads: CASSLEYRPAYEQYF.